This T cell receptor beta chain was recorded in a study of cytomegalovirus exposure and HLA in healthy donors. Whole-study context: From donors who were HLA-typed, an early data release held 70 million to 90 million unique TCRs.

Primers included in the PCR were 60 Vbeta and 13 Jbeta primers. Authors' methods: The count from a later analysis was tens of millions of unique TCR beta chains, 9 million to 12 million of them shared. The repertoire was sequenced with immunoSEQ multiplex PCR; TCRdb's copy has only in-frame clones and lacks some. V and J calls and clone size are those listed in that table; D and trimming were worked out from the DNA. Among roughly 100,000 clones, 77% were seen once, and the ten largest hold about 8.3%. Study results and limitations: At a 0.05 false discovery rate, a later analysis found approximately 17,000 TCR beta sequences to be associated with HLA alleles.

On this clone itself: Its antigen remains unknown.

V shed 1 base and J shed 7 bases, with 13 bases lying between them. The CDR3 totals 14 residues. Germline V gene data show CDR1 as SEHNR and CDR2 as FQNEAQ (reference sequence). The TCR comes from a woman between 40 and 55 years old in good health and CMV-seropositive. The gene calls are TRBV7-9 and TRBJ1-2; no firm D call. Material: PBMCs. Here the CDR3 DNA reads TGTGCCAGCAGCTTAGAGGGAGCCCCCGGTGGCTACACCTTC. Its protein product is CASSLEGAPGGYTF.